Listed below are T cell receptor beta chains from one sample, sequenced in a study of shared clonotypes between healthy human individuals. The data were produced by immunoSEQ multiplex PCR, yet TCRdb's version contains in-frame clones alone and is incomplete. The sample carries more than 2 million clones, 85% to 95% recorded once. Sequencing was performed on naive CD4+ T cells sorted from blood. The source is a young man in good health. CDR3s include the opening cysteine and the closing phenylalanine or tryptophan. A D gene is named only where the DNA matches it firmly. Expanded clones get a size class; other rows say once, few or many, or leave the size out.

TRBJ2-2 | TRBV6-1 | NA | NA | TGTGCCAGCAGTGAATACGCAGGGTGGGCCGGGGAGCTGTTTTTT | CASSEYAGWAGELFF
TRBJ1-1 | TRBV30 | NA | NA | TGTGCCTGGAGTGTAACATTGAACACTGAAGCTTTCTTT | CAWSVTLNTEAFF
TRBJ2-2 | TRBV2 | NA | TRBD2 | TGTGCCAGCAGTCGACTAGCGGGAGGAAGAGGGACCGGGGAGCTGTTTTTT | CASSRLAGGRGTGELFF
TRBJ1-4 | TRBV28 | NA | NA | TGTGCCAGCAGTTTTGGGCAGTCAACTAATGAAAAACTGTTTTTT | CASSFGQSTNEKLFF
TRBJ1-4 | TRBV11-2 | NA | NA | TGTGCCAGCAGCTTTGGGGGGTGGGATGAAAAACTGTTTTTT | CASSFGGWDEKLFF
TRBJ1-1 | TRBV28 | NA | TRBD1 | TGTGCCAGCAGTCCCGAAGGACAGGGAAACACTGAAGCTTTCTTT | CASSPEGQGNTEAFF
TRBJ1-2 | TRBV10-3 | NA | NA | TGTGCCATCAGTGTCGGGCAGTCCTTCCGTGGCTACACCTTC | CAISVGQSFRGYTF
TRBJ1-6 | TRBV28 | NA | NA | TGTGCCAGCTCGCGAGAAACTTATAATTCACCCCTCCACTTT | CASSRETYNSPLHF
TRBJ2-7 | TRBV7-9 | NA | NA | TGTGCCAGCAGCTTAGGGGTAGTTCAAAAATTGGGGGACCGCGACGAGCAGTACTTC | CASSLGVVQKLGDRDEQYF
TRBJ2-5 | TRBV6-6 | NA | NA | TGTGCCAGCAGCCGGGACTTGAAGTCTGGGACCCAGTACTTC | CASSRDLKSGTQYF
TRBJ2-2 | TRBV7-8 | NA | TRBD1 | TGTGCCAGCAGCGGGGGACAGGGACACACCGGGGAGCTGTTTTTT | CASSGGQGHTGELFF
TRBJ1-6 | TRBV6-1 | NA | NA | TGTGCCAGCAGTAGAGTGGGGAGCAATTCACCCCTCCACTTT | CASSRVGSNSPLHF
TRBJ2-1 | TRBV18 | NA | TRBD2 | TGTGCCAGCTCCTCCCTAGCGGGAGCTTTTAATGAGCAGTTCTTC | CASSSLAGAFNEQFF
TRBJ2-2 | TRBV5-4 | NA | TRBD2 | TGTGCCAGCAGCCCGATTGGGTCGGGAGGGGTCCACGGGGAGCTGTTTTTT | CASSPIGSGGVHGELFF
TRBJ2-3 | TRBV11-3 | NA | NA | TGTGCCAGCAGCTTAGATGGGTCTACAGATACGCAGTATTTT | CASSLDGSTDTQYF
TRBJ2-5 | TRBV6-5 | once | NA | TGTGCCAGCAGAAAGGATCAGGGGACCCAGTACTTC | CASRKDQGTQYF
TRBJ2-2 | TRBV5-4 | NA | TRBD1 | TGTGCCAGCAGCTTGAAGACAGGGTCGAACACCGGGGAGCTGTTTTTT | CASSLKTGSNTGELFF
TRBJ2-5 | TRBV2 | NA | TRBD2 | TGTGCCAGCAGTCCTGATAGCGGGGGGCTAAAGGCCCAGTACTTC | CASSPDSGGLKAQYF
TRBJ2-1 | TRBV14 | NA | NA | TGTGCCAGCAGCCAAGTTGCAGGGCTGGGCTACAATGAGCAGTTCTTC | CASSQVAGLGYNEQFF
TRBJ2-2 | TRBV9 | NA | NA | TGTGCCAGCAGCGTAGAGATAAACACCGGGGAGCTGTTTTTT | CASSVEINTGELFF
TRBJ1-6 | TRBV18 | NA | TRBD1 | TGTGCCAGCTCACCAAGTTGGACAGGGAATTCACCCCTCCACTTT | CASSPSWTGNSPLHF
TRBJ2-7 | TRBV10-3 | NA | NA | TGTGCCATCAGTGAGTTGTTGGGTGCAGCCTACGAGCAGTACTTC | CAISELLGAAYEQYF
TRBJ2-4 | TRBV30 | NA | NA | TGTGCCTGGTCTCAATCGGGCATTCAGTACTTC | CAWSQSGIQYF
TRBJ1-3 | TRBV7-9 | NA | TRBD1 | TGTGCCAGCAGCCGGGGGACAGGGACCGGAAACACCATATATTTT | CASSRGTGTGNTIYF
TRBJ1-6 | TRBV6-5 | NA | NA | TGTGCCAGCAGCCGGCGTAGGCAGCTGAATTCACCCCTCCACTTT | CASSRRRQLNSPLHF
TRBJ2-7 | TRBV25-1 | NA | TRBD1 | TGTGCCAGCAGAACGAATAACGGACAGGGGTACGAGCAGTACTTC | CASRTNNGQGYEQYF
TRBJ1-4 | TRBV5-4 | many | NA | TGTGCCAGCAGCGGACCCATGGGTATACTGTTTTTT | CASSGPMGILFF
TRBJ1-3 | TRBV18 | NA | NA | TGTGCCAGCTCACCAGGACAGCTCGACTCTGGAAACACCATATATTTT | CASSPGQLDSGNTIYF
TRBJ1-6 | TRBV14 | NA | NA | TGTGCCAGCAGCCAAGATAGGGGTGGGCATTCACCCCTCCACTTT | CASSQDRGGHSPLHF
TRBJ1-1 | TRBV6-5 | NA | NA | TGTGCCAGCAATAAGGGCGGTGGAGATTTCTTT | CASNKGGGDFF
TRBJ1-1 | TRBV30 | NA | NA | TGTGCCTGGAGCGTCCACAGATTTACTGAAGCTTTCTTT | CAWSVHRFTEAFF
TRBJ1-5 | TRBV30 | NA | NA | TGTGCCTGGAGCGGAGACACCCAGAGCAATCAGCCCCAGCATTTT | CAWSGDTQSNQPQHF
TRBJ2-7 | TRBV7-6 | NA | TRBD2 | TGTGCCAGCAGCTTAGATCGCGGGAGTCCCCGCGACGAGCAGTACTTC | CASSLDRGSPRDEQYF
TRBJ1-1 | TRBV29-1 | NA | NA | TGCAGCGTTAAGGCGGGGAACACTGAAGCTTTCTTT | CSVKAGNTEAFF
TRBJ1-1 | TRBV10-3 | few | NA | TGTGCCATTAAACAGGGTCTTGACACTGAAGCTTTCTTT | CAIKQGLDTEAFF
TRBJ1-1 | TRBV7-9 | NA | TRBD1 | TGTGCCAGCAGCTTAGCGAGACAGGGATCCACTGAAGCTTTCTTT | CASSLARQGSTEAFF
TRBJ1-5 | TRBV2 | NA | NA | TGTGCCAGCAGTGAAGAGGGGTGGGGCAATCAGCCCCAGCATTTT | CASSEEGWGNQPQHF
TRBJ1-2 | TRBV15 | NA | NA | TGTGCCACCAGCAGAGAGCCCGACAGGATTTTCTATGGCTACACCTTC | CATSREPDRIFYGYTF
TRBJ1-1 | TRBV20-1 | NA | NA | TGCAGCTATACCCTGAACACTGAAGCTTTCTTT | CSYTLNTEAFF
TRBJ2-3 | TRBV4-1 | NA | NA | TGCGCCAGCAGCCAAGCCGGTTCTAGCACAGATACGCAGTATTTT | CASSQAGSSTDTQYF
TRBJ2-5 | TRBV7-9 | NA | NA | TGTGCCAGCAGCTTATCTCCGATAAAAGAGACCCAGTACTTC | CASSLSPIKETQYF
TRBJ2-1 | TRBV18 | NA | NA | TGTGCCAGCTCACCCTCTATGGGCCCCCTCAATGAGCAGTTCTTC | CASSPSMGPLNEQFF
TRBJ1-2 | TRBV5-4 | NA | TRBD1 | TGTGCCAGCAGCTTGGACAGGGGGCAGGTAGACTATGGCTACACCTTC | CASSLDRGQVDYGYTF